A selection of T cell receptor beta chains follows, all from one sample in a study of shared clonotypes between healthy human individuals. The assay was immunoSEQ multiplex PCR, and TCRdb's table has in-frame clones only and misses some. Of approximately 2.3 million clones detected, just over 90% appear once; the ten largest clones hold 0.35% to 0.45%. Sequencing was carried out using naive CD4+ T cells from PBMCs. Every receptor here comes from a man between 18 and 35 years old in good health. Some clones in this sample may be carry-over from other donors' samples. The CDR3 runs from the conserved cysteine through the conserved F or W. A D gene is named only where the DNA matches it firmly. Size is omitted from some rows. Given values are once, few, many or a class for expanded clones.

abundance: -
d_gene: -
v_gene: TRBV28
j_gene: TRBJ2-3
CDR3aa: CASSSPRRVTDTQYF
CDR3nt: TGTGCCAGCAGTTCACCCCGCAGGGTAACAGATACGCAGTATTTT

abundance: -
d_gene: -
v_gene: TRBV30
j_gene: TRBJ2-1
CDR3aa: CAWSKKGGGGEQFF
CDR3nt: TGTGCCTGGAGTAAGAAAGGGGGAGGGGGTGAGCAGTTCTTC

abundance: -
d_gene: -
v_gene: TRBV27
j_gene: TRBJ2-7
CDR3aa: CASSPLSNEQYF
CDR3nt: TGTGCCAGCAGTCCCCTCAGCAACGAGCAGTACTTC

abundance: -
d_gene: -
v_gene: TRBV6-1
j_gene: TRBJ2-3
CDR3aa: CAHLGWGTDTQYF
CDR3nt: TGTGCCCACCTAGGATGGGGCACAGATACGCAGTATTTT

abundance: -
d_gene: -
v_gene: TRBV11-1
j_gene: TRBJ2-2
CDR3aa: CASSFGTFTGELFF
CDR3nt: TGTGCCAGCAGCTTCGGGACGTTCACCGGGGAGCTGTTTTTT

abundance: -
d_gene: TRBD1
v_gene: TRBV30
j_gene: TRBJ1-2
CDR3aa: CAWTRGRGHYGYTF
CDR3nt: TGTGCCTGGACGAGGGGGAGGGGGCACTATGGCTACACCTTC

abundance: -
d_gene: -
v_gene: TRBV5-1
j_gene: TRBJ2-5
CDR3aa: CASSLGTAQETQYF
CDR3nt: TGCGCCAGCAGCCTAGGGACCGCCCAAGAGACCCAGTACTTC

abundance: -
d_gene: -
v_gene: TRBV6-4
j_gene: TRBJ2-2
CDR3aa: CASRAQGGTGELFF
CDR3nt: TGTGCCAGCAGGGCCCAAGGGGGTACCGGGGAGCTGTTTTTT

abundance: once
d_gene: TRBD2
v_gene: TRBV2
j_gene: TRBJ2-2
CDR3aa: CASKRTSGRSVGTGELFF
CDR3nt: TGTGCCAGCAAGAGGACTAGCGGGAGGTCGGTGGGGACCGGGGAGCTGTTTTTT

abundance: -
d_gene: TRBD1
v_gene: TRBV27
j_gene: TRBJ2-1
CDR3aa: CASSPYRGPDYNEQFF
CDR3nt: TGTGCCAGCAGTCCATACAGGGGGCCGGACTACAATGAGCAGTTCTTC

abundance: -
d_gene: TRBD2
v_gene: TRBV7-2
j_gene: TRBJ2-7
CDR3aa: CASSPGPGLSSYEQYF
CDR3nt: TGTGCCAGCAGCCCAGGGCCGGGACTATCCTCCTACGAGCAGTACTTC

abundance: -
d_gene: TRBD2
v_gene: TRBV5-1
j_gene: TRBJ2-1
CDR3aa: CASSFTGTRNNEQFF
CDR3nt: TGCGCCAGCAGTTTTACCGGGACTAGAAACAATGAGCAGTTCTTC

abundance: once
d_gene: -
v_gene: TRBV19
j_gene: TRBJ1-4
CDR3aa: CASRKAGVNEKLFF
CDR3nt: TGTGCCAGCCGCAAGGCGGGAGTTAATGAAAAACTGTTTTTT

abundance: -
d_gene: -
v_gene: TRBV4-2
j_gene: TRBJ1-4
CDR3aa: CASSQDRGGGAEKLFF
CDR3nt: TGTGCCAGCAGCCAAGATCGCGGGGGCGGGGCGGAAAAACTGTTTTTT

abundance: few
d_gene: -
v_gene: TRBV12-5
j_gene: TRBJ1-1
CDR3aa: CASGPRGNTEAFF
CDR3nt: TGTGCTAGTGGCCCCAGGGGCAACACTGAAGCTTTCTTT

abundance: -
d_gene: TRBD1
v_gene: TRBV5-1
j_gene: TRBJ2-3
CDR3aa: CASSPPGQLTDTQYF
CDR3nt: TGCGCCAGCAGCCCACCGGGACAGCTCACAGATACGCAGTATTTT

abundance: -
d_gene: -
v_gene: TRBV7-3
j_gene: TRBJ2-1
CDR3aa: CASSLGRGTYNEQFF
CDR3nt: TGTGCCAGCAGCTTAGGCAGGGGTACCTACAATGAGCAGTTCTTC

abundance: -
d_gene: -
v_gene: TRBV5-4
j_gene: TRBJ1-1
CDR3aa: CASSRTVGQNTEAFF
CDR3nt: TGTGCCAGCAGCCGGACGGTGGGCCAGAACACTGAAGCTTTCTTT

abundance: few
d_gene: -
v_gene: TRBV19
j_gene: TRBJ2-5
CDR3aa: CASSMLGETQYF
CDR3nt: TGTGCCAGTAGTATGTTGGGTGAGACCCAGTACTTC

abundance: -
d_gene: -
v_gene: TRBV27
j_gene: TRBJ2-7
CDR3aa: CASRIRDGDYEQYF
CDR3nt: TGTGCCAGCAGGATCCGGGACGGTGACTACGAGCAGTACTTC

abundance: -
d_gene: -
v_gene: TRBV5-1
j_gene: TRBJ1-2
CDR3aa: CASSLRLGNYGYTF
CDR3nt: TGCGCCAGCAGCTTGCGGCTGGGTAACTATGGCTACACCTTC

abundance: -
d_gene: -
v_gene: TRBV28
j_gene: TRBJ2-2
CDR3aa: CASLRSTGGNGELFF
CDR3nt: TGTGCCAGCCTTCGGAGTACCGGGGGCAACGGGGAGCTGTTTTTT

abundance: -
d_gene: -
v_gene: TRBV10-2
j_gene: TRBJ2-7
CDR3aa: CASSEAILYEQYF
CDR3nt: TGCGCCAGCAGTGAGGCCATACTCTACGAGCAGTACTTC

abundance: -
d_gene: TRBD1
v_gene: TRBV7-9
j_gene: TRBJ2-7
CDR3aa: CASSLLLPGDRGLQQYF
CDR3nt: TGTGCCAGCAGCTTACTCCTTCCAGGGGACAGGGGGCTACAGCAGTACTTC

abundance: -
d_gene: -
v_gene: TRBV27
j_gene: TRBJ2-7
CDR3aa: CASSPNDDYEQYF
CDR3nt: TGTGCCAGCAGTCCGAACGACGACTACGAGCAGTACTTC

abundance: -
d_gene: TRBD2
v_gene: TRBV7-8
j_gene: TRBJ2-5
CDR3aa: CASSLVGLAGGSMTQYF
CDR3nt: TGTGCCAGCAGCTTAGTGGGACTAGCGGGAGGATCGATGACCCAGTACTTC

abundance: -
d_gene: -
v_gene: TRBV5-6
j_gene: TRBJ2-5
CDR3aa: CASSLYPMTETQYF
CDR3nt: TGTGCCAGCAGCTTGTACCCCATGACGGAGACCCAGTACTTC

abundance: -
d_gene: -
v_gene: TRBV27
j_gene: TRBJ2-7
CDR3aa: CASNSHFTYEQYF
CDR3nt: TGTGCCAGCAACTCTCACTTCACCTACGAGCAGTACTTC

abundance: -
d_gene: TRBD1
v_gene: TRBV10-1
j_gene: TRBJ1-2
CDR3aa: CASSRDSNYGYTF
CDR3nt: TGCGCCAGCAGTCGGGACAGTAACTATGGCTACACCTTC

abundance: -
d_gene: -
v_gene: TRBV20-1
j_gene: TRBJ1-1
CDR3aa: CSASTPRAFF
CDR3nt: TGCAGTGCTAGTACCCCACGGGCTTTCTTT

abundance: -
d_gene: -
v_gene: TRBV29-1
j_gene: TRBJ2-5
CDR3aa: CSVDFGRGRGTQYF
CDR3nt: TGCAGCGTTGACTTCGGTCGGGGGCGGGGGACCCAGTACTTC